This T cell receptor (beta chain) was identified in a study of T cells in tumors and immune-related adverse events. Libraries were prepared by immunoSEQ multiplex PCR; TCRdb keeps only in-frame clonotypes and omits some of them. The table shows roughly 20,000 clones, with about nine tenths occurring only once. Deletions cut 5 bases from V and 3 bases from J, with 10 bases between. This CDR3 contains 14 residues. Germline loops: CDR1 LNHDA, CDR2 SQIVND (reference sequence). The specimen was lymph node tissue, collected from a patient treated with anti-PD-1 therapy. The source of this sequence is a female donor with metastatic renal cell carcinoma. The chain recombines TRBV19 with TRBJ2-2; no clear D. The CDR3 nucleotides read TGTGCCAGTAGTTCTCTATGGCACACCGGGGAGCTGTTTTTT. Amino acids: CASSSLWHTGELFF.